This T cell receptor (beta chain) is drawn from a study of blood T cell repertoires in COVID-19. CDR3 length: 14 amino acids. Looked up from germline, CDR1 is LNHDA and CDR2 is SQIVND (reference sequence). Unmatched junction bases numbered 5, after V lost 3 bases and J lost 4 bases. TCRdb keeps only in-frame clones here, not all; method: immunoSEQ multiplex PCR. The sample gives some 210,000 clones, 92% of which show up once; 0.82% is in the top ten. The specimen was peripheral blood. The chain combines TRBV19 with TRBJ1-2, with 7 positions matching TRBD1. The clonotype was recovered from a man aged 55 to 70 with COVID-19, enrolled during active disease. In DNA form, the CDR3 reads TGTGCCAGTAGTATCGCCCGGGACAGCTATGGCTACACCTTC. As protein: CASSIARDSYGYTF.